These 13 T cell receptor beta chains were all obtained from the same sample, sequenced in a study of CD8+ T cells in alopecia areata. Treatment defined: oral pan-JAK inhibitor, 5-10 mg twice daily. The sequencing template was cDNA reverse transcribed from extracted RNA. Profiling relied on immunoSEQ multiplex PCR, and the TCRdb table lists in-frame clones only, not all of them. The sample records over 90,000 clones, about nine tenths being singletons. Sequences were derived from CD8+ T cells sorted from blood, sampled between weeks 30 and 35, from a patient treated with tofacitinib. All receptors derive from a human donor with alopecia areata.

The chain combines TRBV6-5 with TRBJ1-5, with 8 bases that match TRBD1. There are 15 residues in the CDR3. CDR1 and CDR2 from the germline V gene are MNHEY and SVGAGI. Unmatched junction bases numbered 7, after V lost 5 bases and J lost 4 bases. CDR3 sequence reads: CASSVDRGENQPQHF. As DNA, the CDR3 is TGTGCCAGCAGTGTCGACAGGGGAGAAAATCAGCCCCAGCATTTT.

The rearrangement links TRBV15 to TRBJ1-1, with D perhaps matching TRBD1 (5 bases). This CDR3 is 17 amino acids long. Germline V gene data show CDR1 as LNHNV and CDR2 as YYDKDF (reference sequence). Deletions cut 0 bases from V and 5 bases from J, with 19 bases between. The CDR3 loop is CATSREGIGRGRTEAFF. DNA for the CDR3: TGTGCCACCAGCAGAGAAGGTATAGGACGGGGACGAACTGAAGCTTTCTTT.

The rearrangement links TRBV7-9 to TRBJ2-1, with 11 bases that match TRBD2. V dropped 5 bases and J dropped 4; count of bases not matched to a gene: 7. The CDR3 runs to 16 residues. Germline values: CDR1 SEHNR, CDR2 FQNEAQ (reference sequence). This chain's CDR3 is CASSTLLAGVYNEQFF. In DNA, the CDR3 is TGTGCCAGCAGCACTCTACTAGCGGGGGTTTACAATGAGCAGTTCTTC.

CDR3 residues: CASSQVGGLQPQHF. CDR3 DNA: TGCGCCAGCAGCCAAGTAGGGGGTCTCCAGCCCCAGCATTTT. The rearrangement joins TRBV4-1 to TRBJ1-5, with TRBD1 as a possible D gene (6 bases). The CDR3 loop spans 14 amino acids. V gave up 1 base and J gave up 7 bases, with 11 bases separating them. In germline, CDR1 is MGHRA, CDR2 YSYEKL.

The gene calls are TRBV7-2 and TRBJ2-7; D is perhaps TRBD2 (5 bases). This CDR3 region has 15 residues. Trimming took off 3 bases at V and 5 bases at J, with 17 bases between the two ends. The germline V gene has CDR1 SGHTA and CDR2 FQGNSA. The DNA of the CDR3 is TGTGCCAGCAGCTTGCTGAGCGGTCCCGGGGACGAGCAGTACTTC. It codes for CASSLLSGPGDEQYF.

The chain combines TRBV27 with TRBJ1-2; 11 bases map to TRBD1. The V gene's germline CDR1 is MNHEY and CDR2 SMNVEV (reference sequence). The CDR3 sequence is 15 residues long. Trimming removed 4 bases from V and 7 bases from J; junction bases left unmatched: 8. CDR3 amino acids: CASSSGQGEEVGYTF. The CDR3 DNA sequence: TGTGCCAGCAGTTCGGGACAGGGGGAGGAAGTTGGCTACACCTTC.

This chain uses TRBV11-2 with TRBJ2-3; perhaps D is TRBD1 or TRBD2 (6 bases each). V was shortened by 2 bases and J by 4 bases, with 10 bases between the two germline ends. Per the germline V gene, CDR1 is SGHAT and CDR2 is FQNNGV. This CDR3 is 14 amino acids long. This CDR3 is CASSLLRGPDTQYF. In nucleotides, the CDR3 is TGTGCCAGCAGCTTACTTCGGGGGCCAGATACGCAGTATTTT.

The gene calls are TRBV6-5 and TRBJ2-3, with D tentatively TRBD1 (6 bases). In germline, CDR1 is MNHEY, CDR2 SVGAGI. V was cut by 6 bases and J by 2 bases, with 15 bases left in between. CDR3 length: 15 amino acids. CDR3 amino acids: CASSPGQRNTDTQYF. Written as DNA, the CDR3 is TGTGCCAGCAGCCCCGGACAGAGAAACACAGATACGCAGTATTTT.

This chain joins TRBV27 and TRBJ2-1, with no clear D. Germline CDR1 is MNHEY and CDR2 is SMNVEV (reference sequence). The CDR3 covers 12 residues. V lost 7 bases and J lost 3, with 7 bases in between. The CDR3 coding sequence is TGTGCCAGCACGGGTAACTACAATGAGCAGTTCTTC. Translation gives CASTGNYNEQFF.

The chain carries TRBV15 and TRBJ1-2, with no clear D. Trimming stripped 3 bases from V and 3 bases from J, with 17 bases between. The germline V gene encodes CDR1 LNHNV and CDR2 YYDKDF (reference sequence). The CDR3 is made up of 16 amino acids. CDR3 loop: CATSSRPGRVHYGYTF. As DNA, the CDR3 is TGTGCCACCAGCAGTCGTCCCGGGAGGGTACACTATGGCTACACCTTC. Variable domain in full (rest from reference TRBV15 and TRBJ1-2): DAMVIQNPRYQVTQFGKPVTLSCSQTLNHNVMYWYQQKSSQAPKLLFHYYDKDFNNEADTPDNFQSRRPNTSFCFLDIRSPGLGDTAMYLCATSSRPGRVHYGYTFGSGTRLTVV.

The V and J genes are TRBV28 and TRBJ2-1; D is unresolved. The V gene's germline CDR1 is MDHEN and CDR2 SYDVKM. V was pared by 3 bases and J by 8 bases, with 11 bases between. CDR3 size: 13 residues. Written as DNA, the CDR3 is TGTGCCAGCAGTTTGAGAAACCGGGATGAGCAGTTCTTC. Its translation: CASSLRNRDEQFF.

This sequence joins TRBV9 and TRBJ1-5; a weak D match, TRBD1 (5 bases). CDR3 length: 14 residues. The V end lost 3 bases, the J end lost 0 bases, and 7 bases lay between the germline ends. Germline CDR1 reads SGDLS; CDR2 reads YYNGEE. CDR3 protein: CASSDGGSNQPQHF. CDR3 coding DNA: TGTGCCAGCAGCGACGGGGGTAGCAATCAGCCCCAGCATTTT.

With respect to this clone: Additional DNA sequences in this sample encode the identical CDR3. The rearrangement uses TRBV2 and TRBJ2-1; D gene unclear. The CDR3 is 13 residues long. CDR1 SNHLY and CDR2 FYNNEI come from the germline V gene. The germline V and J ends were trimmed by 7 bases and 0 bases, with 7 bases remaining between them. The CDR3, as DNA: TGTGCCAGCACCCCTAGCTCCTACAATGAGCAGTTCTTC. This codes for CASTPSSYNEQFF.